Shown below are 7 T cell receptor beta chains from a single sample sequenced in a study of response to subunit inactivated influenza vaccine. TCRdb re-derived calls from the RT-PCR reads in MiXCR, one entry per CDR3 protein. The table shows fewer than 600,000 distinct CDR3 sequences, with approximately 7.7% occurring only once. Material: PBMCs from blood, obtained 23 to 25 months after vaccination. The receptors derive from a man aged 50 to 75 who received an inactivated influenza vaccine.

CDR3 amino acids: CASSELRVGYEQYF. Here the CDR3 DNA reads TGCGCCAGCAGTGAACTACGGGTAGGGTACGAGCAGTACTTC. This chain uses TRBV10-2 with TRBJ2-7; no clear D gene. Trimming left V 3 bases short and J 4 bases short, with 13 bases between. This CDR3 has 14 amino acids. Looked up from germline, CDR1 is WSHSY and CDR2 is SAAADI.

This clonotype was observed a handful of times. The gene calls are TRBV5-1 and TRBJ2-7, with unresolved D. There are 16 residues in the CDR3. Germline loops: CDR1 SGHRS, CDR2 YFSETQ. Trimming removed 0 bases at V and 0 bases at J, with 13 bases between. CDR3 DNA: TGCGCCAGCAGCTTGGGACTCAGCGAAAACTCCTACGAGCAGTACTTC. Protein product: CASSLGLSENSYEQYF.

The chain recombines TRBV20-1 with TRBJ2-5; 9 nucleotides align to TRBD2. V shed 4 bases and J 0 bases; nucleotides not matched to a gene: 6. Germline V lookup: CDR1 DFQATT, CDR2 SNEGSKA (reference sequence). This CDR3 has 15 amino acids. For the CDR3, the DNA is TGCAGTGCTACAAGTATAGCGGGGGACCAAGAGACCCAGTACTTC. Its translation is CSATSIAGDQETQYF.

The V call is TRBV7-6, the J call TRBJ2-3; 8 bases line up with TRBD2. The CDR3 covers 15 residues. Looked up from germline, CDR1 is SGHVS and CDR2 is FNYEAQ. The V gene end was trimmed by 5 bases and the J gene end by 6 bases; junction bases not matched to a gene: 10. Here the CDR3 DNA reads TGTGCCAGCAGCCCCCGCTCCGGGACTAGTGATACGCAGTATTTT. Amino acid sequence: CASSPRSGTSDTQYF.

This clonotype was seen a few times. The chain combines TRBV24-1 with TRBJ2-5; 8 bases match TRBD1. J gave up 0 bases and V 4 bases, and 9 bases lay outside the gene matches. The CDR3 is 17 residues long. From germline, CDR1 is KGHDR and CDR2 SFDVKD. The CDR3 bases are TGTGCCACCAGTGACCCCGGACAGGGAGCGTACCAAGAGACCCAGTACTTC. It specifies CATSDPGQGAYQETQYF.

This clonotype was found many times. The chain joins TRBV6-2 or TRBV6-3 to TRBJ2-1, with D uncertain. Trimming left V 8 bases short and J 8 bases short, with 19 bases between. Germline CDR1 MNHEY, CDR2 SVGEGT. CDR3 length: 14 amino acids. CDR3 loop: CASLSAAGSHEQFF. The CDR3 nucleotides are TGTGCCAGCCTTTCCGCTGCCGGCTCCCATGAGCAGTTCTTC.

This clonotype turned up a few times. The rearrangement links TRBV12-3 or TRBV12-4 to TRBJ2-1; D is possibly TRBD1 (6 bases). The V end was cut by 2 bases, the J end by 8 bases, with 13 bases between. The CDR3 consists of 14 residues. As DNA, the CDR3 is TGTGCCAGCAGTTTAATCGCAGGGGCGTATGAGCAGTTCTTC. This sequence encodes CASSLIAGAYEQFF.